These 23 T cell receptor beta chains were sequenced from one sample in a study of T-cell memory formation after mild COVID-19. TCRdb analysed the 5' RACE reads with MiXCR anew, one entry per CDR3 protein. The sample holds 260,000 or so distinct CDR3 sequences; roughly a sixth are singletons and the top ten take 20% to 25%. Input material: PBMCs or a T cell subset sorted from them (not recorded which). The receptors were sampled from a man aged 18 to 30 who had mild COVID-19 (a few samples of this study predate the infection). Cell type and time point are not known.

The chain joins TRBV6-2 or TRBV6-3 to TRBJ2-5, with unresolved D. V was trimmed by 6 bases and J by 9 bases, leaving 11 bases between them. The CDR3 consists of 11 residues. Germline lookup yields CDR1 MNHEY and CDR2 SVGEGT. The CDR3 DNA sequence: TGTGCCAGCAGCCCCCACGTCGCCCAGTACTTC. Translated: CASSPHVAQYF.

This clonotype was found a few times. The J gene is TRBJ2-3, the V gene TRBV11-2, with no clear D. Trimming removed 10 bases at V and 0 bases at J, with 8 bases between. CDR3 size: 12 residues. The germline V gene has CDR1 SGHAT and CDR2 FQNNGV. This chain's CDR3 is CATKSSTDTQYF. The CDR3 DNA follows: TGTGCCACCAAATCTAGCACAGATACGCAGTATTTT.

This clonotype was seen repeatedly, ten times or more. CDR3 in DNA: TGTGCCAGCAGCTTAAAATCGTTCGGGGGCCGGGGCTCCTACGAGCAGTACGTC. As protein: CASSLKSFGGRGSYEQYV. This rearrangement joins TRBV7-2 to TRBJ2-7; D might be TRBD1 or TRBD2, each matching 6 bases. This CDR3 is 18 amino acids long. Germline V gene data show CDR1 as SGHTA and CDR2 as FQGNSA. V dropped 2 bases and J dropped 0 bases, with 20 bases sitting between them.

This clonotype was detected only a few times. The chain combines TRBV5-1 with TRBJ2-2, with no clear D. There are 15 residues in the CDR3. Germline V CDR1 and CDR2: SGHRS, YFSETQ. V was cut by 0 bases and J by 2 bases, with 8 bases left in between. CDR3 residues: CASSLAGSNTGELFF. Written as DNA, the CDR3 is TGCGCCAGCAGCTTGGCCGGCAGTAACACCGGGGAGCTGTTTTTT.

This sequence joins TRBV28 and TRBJ2-7; 10 nucleotides line up with TRBD1. In germline, CDR1 is MDHEN, CDR2 SYDVKM. The length of the CDR3 is 15 residues. With V trimmed by 5 bases and J by 6 bases, 10 bases remained unmatched. As DNA, the CDR3 is TGTGCCAGCAGTCGCCGGGACAGGGGATTTGGCGAGCAGTACGTC. It translates to CASSRRDRGFGEQYV.

V usage is TRBV12-3 or TRBV12-4 and J usage is TRBJ1-2; D perhaps matches TRBD1 (5 bases). There are 14 residues in the CDR3. V was trimmed by 7 bases and J by 4 bases, leaving 16 bases between them. The CDR3 is CASTFRGRVYGYTF. CDR3 bases: TGTGCCAGCACCTTCCGTGGCAGGGTCTATGGCTACACCTTC.

The gene calls are TRBV4-3 and TRBJ2-6; D is perhaps TRBD2 (5 bases). Germline V CDR1 and CDR2: LGHNA, YSLEER. Trimming cost V 8 bases and J 0 bases, with 11 bases left between them. The CDR3 consists of 15 residues. CDR3 loop: CASQPGNSGANVLTF. The CDR3 coding sequence is TGCGCCAGCCAGCCCGGGAACTCTGGGGCCAACGTCCTGACTTTC.

The gene calls are TRBV4-1 and TRBJ2-1; D possibly corresponds to TRBD1 (5 bases). V was pared by 1 base and J by 5 bases, with 9 bases between. The germline V gene has CDR1 MGHRA and CDR2 YSYEKL. CDR3 size: 14 residues. CDR3 DNA: TGCGCCAGCAGCCAAGTAGGGGTCGACAATGAGCAGTTCTTC. Translating it yields CASSQVGVDNEQFF.

This clonotype has only a few counts. The CDR3 coding sequence is TGCAGTCTAGGAGGGATCGGTGGGGCTAACTATGGCTACACCTTC. Encoded protein: CSLGGIGGANYGYTF. V usage is TRBV20-1 and J usage is TRBJ1-2; D is ambiguous. This CDR3 has 15 residues. CDR1 and CDR2 from the germline V gene are DFQATT and SNEGSKA (reference sequence). The V end was cut by 8 bases, the J end by 0 bases, with 19 bases between.

There are many counts of this clonotype. The CDR3 spells CASSFSGELFF. CDR3 sequence (DNA): TGCGCCAGCAGCTTCTCCGGGGAGCTGTTTTTT. The chain combines TRBV5-1 with TRBJ2-2; D gene ambiguous. Trimming took off 2 bases at V and 6 bases at J, with 2 bases between the two ends. The CDR3 totals 11 residues. Germline V gives CDR1 SGHRS, CDR2 YFSETQ.

The chain is built from TRBV18 and TRBJ1-2; tentative D call: TRBD1 (6 bases). In germline, CDR1 is KGHSH, CDR2 LQKENI. CDR3 length: 13 residues. V was trimmed by 7 bases and J by 11 bases, leaving 20 bases between them. The CDR3 reads CASCNQKQGDYTF. The CDR3 DNA reads TGTGCCAGCTGCAATCAGAAACAGGGTGATTACACCTTC.

The rearrangement uses TRBV20-1 and TRBJ2-3; D is undetermined. V was clipped by 6 bases and J by 2 bases, with 12 bases between them. This CDR3 contains 13 residues. The germline V gene encodes CDR1 DFQATT and CDR2 SNEGSKA (reference sequence). The CDR3 loop is CSAVPGITDTQYF. CDR3 DNA sequence: TGCAGTGCGGTGCCCGGTATCACAGATACGCAGTATTTT.

The gene calls are TRBV24-1 and TRBJ2-5; maybe TRBD1 (6 bases). Trimming took 4 bases from V and 2 from J, leaving 10 bases between them. Germline V lookup: CDR1 KGHDR, CDR2 SFDVKD. The CDR3 contains 14 residues. The CDR3 protein is CATSDLDSQETQYF. The CDR3 DNA reads as TGTGCCACCAGTGACCTGGACAGTCAAGAGACCCAGTACTTC.

This clonotype was seen more than once but under ten times. The J gene is TRBJ1-2, the V gene TRBV12-3 or TRBV12-4; D uncertain. Trimming left V 6 bases short and J 8 bases short, with 19 bases between. The CDR3 runs to 14 residues. CDR3 coding DNA: TGTGCCAGCAGCCCCGGGAGGACCTGGAAAGGCTACACCTTC. The encoded protein is CASSPGRTWKGYTF.

V and J are TRBV20-1 and TRBJ2-5, with no clear D. The CDR3 consists of 12 residues. The germline V and J ends were trimmed by 1 base and 0 bases, with 3 bases remaining between them. Germline V gene lookup returns CDR1 DFQATT and CDR2 SNEGSKA (reference sequence). In DNA, the CDR3 is TGCAGTGCTAGAGGGGACCAAGAGACCCAGTACTTC. Amino acids: CSARGDQETQYF.

The rearrangement links TRBV5-1 to TRBJ1-2; TRBD1 matches at 10 bases. The CDR3 has 15 residues. Trimming cost V 4 bases and J 8 bases; bases outside gene matches: 11. CDR1 is SGHRS and CDR2 is YFSETQ in the germline V gene. CDR3 in amino acids: CASSGRDRGVRGYTF. As DNA, the CDR3 is TGCGCCAGCAGCGGCCGGGACAGGGGAGTGAGGGGCTACACCTTC. Supplemented by reference TRBV5-1 and TRBJ1-2, the full variable domain reads KAGVTQTPRYLIKTRGQQVTLSCSPISGHRSVSWYQQTPGQGLQFLFEYFSETQRNKGNFPGRFSGRQFSNSRSEMNVSTLELGDSALYLCASSGRDRGVRGYTFGSGTRLTVV.

J is TRBJ2-2 and V is TRBV11-3, with 8 bases aligning to TRBD2. This CDR3 is 17 amino acids long. The V gene end was trimmed by 1 base and the J gene end by 4 bases; junction bases not matched to a gene: 8. Germline CDR1 reads SGHNT; CDR2 reads YENEEA. This chain's CDR3 is CASSLAPGLGVTGELFF. CDR3 nucleotide sequence: TGTGCCAGCAGCTTAGCCCCGGGACTAGGAGTCACCGGGGAGCTGTTTTTT.

This clonotype was observed a few times. The chain couples TRBV7-9 to TRBJ1-1, with 8 bases lining up with TRBD1. Losses at the gene ends were 2 bases for V and 6 bases for J; bases not matched to a gene: 8. CDR1 SEHNR and CDR2 FQNEAQ come from the germline V gene (reference sequence). The CDR3 is made up of 15 amino acids. The DNA for the CDR3 is TGTGCCAGCAGCTTATTGGGGCAGGGGGCCCCTGAAGCTTTCTTT. Its protein product is CASSLLGQGAPEAFF.

In this sample, this clonotype turned up a few times. The chain uses TRBV6-1 and TRBJ2-7, with D perhaps given as TRBD1 or TRBD2 (5 bases each). This CDR3 spans 13 amino acids. V was clipped by 2 bases and J by 9 bases, with 14 bases between them. Germline V gene data show CDR1 as MNHNS and CDR2 as SASEGT. The CDR3 DNA is TGTGCCAGCAGTGAACCCGGGGCCAGTTGGCAGTACGTC. Protein: CASSEPGASWQYV.

The chain has TRBV12-3 or TRBV12-4 and TRBJ2-3; TRBD2 aligns across 9 bases. This CDR3 is built from 17 residues. V gave up 8 bases and J gave up 5 bases; unmatched junction bases: 17. CDR3 DNA: TGTGCCAGCTGCAGGCCTCGGGCGGGGGGGTTGTTAGATACGCAGTATTTT. This codes for CASCRPRAGGLLDTQYF.

In its sample, this clonotype was seen a few times. The chain uses TRBV7-2 and TRBJ2-5; perhaps TRBD1 as D (6 bases). The germline V and J ends were trimmed by 0 bases and 4 bases, with 15 bases remaining between them. Germline lookup yields CDR1 SGHTA and CDR2 FQGNSA. CDR3 length: 16 residues. The CDR3 sequence: CASSLAVSRGGETQYF. For the CDR3, the DNA is TGTGCCAGCAGCTTAGCGGTTAGTCGAGGGGGAGAGACCCAGTACTTC.

This clonotype was counted ten times or more. An end of the junction does not agree with germline; a read error may underlie this. The chain is built from TRBV7-7 and TRBJ2-5, with D perhaps matching TRBD2 (5 bases). This CDR3 has 13 amino acids. CDR1 and CDR2 (germline): SSHAT, FNYEAQ (reference sequence). CDR3: CASSLARQETQYF. CDR3 DNA: TGTGCTAGCAGCTTAGCGCGTCAAGAGACCCAGTACTTC.

The CDR3 region has the DNA TGTGCCAGCAGCTTAGCGGCGGGGAAACAAGAGACCCAGTACTTC. Its translation is CASSLAAGKQETQYF. V and J are TRBV7-6 and TRBJ2-5, with D perhaps TRBD2 (6 bases). This CDR3 has 15 residues. In germline, CDR1 is SGHVS, CDR2 FNYEAQ. The V end was cut by 0 bases, the J end by 2 bases, with 10 bases between.